This T cell receptor (beta chain) stems from a study of post-analysis software for immune sequencing data (dated by TCRdb to between 2015 and 2016). About the investigation overall: Disease courses on record covered relapsing-remitting, secondary progressive and progressive-relapsing multiple sclerosis, though some patients had no subtype annotation. Patient repertoires were compared against ten to twelve previously published healthy control repertoires from donors aged about 6 to 28 years. A subset of samples was prepared in parallel using single-end sample barcoding, then pooled and co-amplified after Illumina adapter ligation.

Remarks on this clonotype: This receptor's antigen is unknown. Base qualities are not at hand, and no much larger clone is one base apart.

To demonstrate the VDJtools post-analysis software, the study profiled TCR beta repertoires from the peripheral blood of about a dozen young patients with multiple sclerosis. The multiple sclerosis patients were children and adolescents ranging in age from about 6 to 16 years. V loses 4 bases, J loses 4 bases, and the germline ends lie 13 bases apart. Inclusive of the bounding cysteine and phenylalanine, the CDR3 is 14 residues long. CDR3 DNA is the only sequence kept; it has 42 bases, read in frame from the first base. The germline V gene specifies ENHRY as CDR1 and SYGVKD as CDR2. Library creation used PCR. The sequencer listed for this sample is Illumina HiSeq 2500. To reduce PCR and sequencing biases, unique molecular identifiers were incorporated into the TCR beta cDNA libraries. Roughly 0.5 million cDNA molecules were obtained per 1 to 10 million input T cells, so each molecule approximated one T cell. Patient libraries were prepared and sequenced with the same protocol used for the earlier healthy control dataset. Within a given batch, samples were prepared together, multiplexed and sequenced on the same HiSeq lane. In the source study's methods: Raw barcoded reads were processed with MIGEC, and single-read molecular identifier groups were discarded before consensus assembly and CDR3 extraction. Clonotype tables were post-analysed with VDJtools, normalizing diversity by down-sampling all datasets to the smallest sample size. In repertoire overlap clustering, CDR3 amino acid sequences, but not nucleotide sequences, were matched to correct batch-related cross-sample contamination. TCRdb reanalyzed the raw reads on its own, using fastp at Q25 for trimming and MiXCR for clone calling, and kept in-frame beta chains. Every CDR3 protein is listed once, alongside the most common genes and DNA of its rows. The V and J calls were not made by the authors but by TCRdb's processing. The sample data list approximately 660,000 distinct CDR3 sequences, and roughly three fifths of these were observed just once. The ten largest account for approximately 10% of the sample.

Here is what the overall study found, with its caveats: When samples were clustered directly using the F measure, samples prepared in the same batch co-clustered strongly, which prompted a batch-effect correction. Patients showed significantly higher frequencies than controls for about 5 TRBV segments, among them TRBV5-6, TRBV5-1 and TRBV20-1. Normalized Chao1 diversity was significantly lower in multiple sclerosis patients than controls, suggesting substantial peripheral T-cell clonal expansion. The control group was slightly older than the multiple sclerosis patient group.

Sequenced sample: blood. The source of this sequence is a girl aged 2 to 9 with multiple sclerosis. The V gene is TRBV10-3 and the J gene is TRBJ1-2, and the D gene may be TRBD1, 5 bases matching. The base sequence is TGTGCCATCAGTGGGGTTGACAGAGGCTATGGCTACACCTTC. Its protein product is CAISGVDRGYGYTF.